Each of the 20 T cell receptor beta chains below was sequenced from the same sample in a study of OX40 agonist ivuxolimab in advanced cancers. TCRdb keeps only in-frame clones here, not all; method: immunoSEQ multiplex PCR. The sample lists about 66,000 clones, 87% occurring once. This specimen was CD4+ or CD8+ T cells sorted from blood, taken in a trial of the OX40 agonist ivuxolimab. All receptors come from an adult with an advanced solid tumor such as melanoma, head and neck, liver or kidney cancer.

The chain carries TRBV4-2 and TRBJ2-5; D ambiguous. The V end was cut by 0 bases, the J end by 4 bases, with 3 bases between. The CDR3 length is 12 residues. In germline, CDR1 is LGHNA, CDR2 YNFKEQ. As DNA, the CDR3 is TGTGCCAGCAGCCAAGATCGAGAGACCCAGTACTTC. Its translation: CASSQDRETQYF.

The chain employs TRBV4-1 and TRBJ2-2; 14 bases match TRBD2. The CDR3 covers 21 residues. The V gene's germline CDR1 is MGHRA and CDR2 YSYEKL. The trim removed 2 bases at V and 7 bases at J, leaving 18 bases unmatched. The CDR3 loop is CASSQPSPGLAGVALGGELFF. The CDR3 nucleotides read TGCGCCAGCAGCCAACCAAGCCCGGGACTAGCGGGAGTGGCTTTGGGCGGGGAGCTGTTTTTT.

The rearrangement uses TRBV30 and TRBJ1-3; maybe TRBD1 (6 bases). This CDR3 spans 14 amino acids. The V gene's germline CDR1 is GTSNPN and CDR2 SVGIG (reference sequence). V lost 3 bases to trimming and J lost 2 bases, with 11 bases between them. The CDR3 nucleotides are TGTGCCTGGAGCCCACAGGGCACTGGAAACACCATATATTTT. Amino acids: CAWSPQGTGNTIYF.

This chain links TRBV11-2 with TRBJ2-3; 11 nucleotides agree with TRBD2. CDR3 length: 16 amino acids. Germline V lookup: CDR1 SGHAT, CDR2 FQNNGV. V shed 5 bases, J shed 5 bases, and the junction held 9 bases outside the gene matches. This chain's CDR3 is CASSLLSGGAGDTQYF. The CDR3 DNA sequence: TGTGCCAGCAGCCTACTTAGCGGGGGGGCGGGAGATACGCAGTATTTT.

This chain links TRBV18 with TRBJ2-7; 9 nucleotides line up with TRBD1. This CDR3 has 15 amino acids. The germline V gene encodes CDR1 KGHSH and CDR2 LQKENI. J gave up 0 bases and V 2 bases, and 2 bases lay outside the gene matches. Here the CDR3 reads CASSPTGGGSYEQYF. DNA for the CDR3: TGTGCCAGCTCACCAACAGGGGGCGGCTCCTACGAGCAGTACTTC.

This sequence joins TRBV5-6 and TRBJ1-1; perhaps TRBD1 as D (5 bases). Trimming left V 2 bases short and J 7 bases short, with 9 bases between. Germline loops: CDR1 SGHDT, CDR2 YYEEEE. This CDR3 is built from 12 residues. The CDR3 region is CASSLGVGEAFF. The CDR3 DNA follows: TGTGCCAGCAGCTTAGGGGTAGGTGAAGCTTTCTTT.

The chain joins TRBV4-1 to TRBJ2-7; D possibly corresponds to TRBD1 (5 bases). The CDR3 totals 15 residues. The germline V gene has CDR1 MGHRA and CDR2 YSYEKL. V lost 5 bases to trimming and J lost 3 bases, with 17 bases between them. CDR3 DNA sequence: TGCGCCAGCAGCGACAACAGGACACGGTACTACGAGCAGTACTTC. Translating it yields CASSDNRTRYYEQYF.

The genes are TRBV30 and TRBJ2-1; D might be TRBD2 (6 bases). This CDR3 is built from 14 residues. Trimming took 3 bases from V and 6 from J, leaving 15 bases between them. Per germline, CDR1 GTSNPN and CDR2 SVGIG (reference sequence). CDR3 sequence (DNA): TGTGCCTGGAGCGTGGGACTCCGAGGCAATGAGCAGTTCTTC. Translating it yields CAWSVGLRGNEQFF.

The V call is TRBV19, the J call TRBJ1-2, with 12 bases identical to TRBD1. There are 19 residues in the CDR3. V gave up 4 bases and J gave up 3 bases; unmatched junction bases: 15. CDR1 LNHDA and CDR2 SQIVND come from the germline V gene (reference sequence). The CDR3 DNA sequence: TGTGCCAGTAGTACCCGACGCGGGACAGGGGGCCTGGGGGACTATGGCTACACCTTC. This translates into CASSTRRGTGGLGDYGYTF.

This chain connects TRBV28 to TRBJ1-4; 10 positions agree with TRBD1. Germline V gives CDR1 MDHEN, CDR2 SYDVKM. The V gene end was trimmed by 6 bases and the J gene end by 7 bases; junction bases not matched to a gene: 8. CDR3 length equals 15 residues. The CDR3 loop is CASSSRQGATEKLFF. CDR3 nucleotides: TGTGCCAGCAGCTCCCGACAGGGGGCGACTGAAAAACTGTTTTTT.

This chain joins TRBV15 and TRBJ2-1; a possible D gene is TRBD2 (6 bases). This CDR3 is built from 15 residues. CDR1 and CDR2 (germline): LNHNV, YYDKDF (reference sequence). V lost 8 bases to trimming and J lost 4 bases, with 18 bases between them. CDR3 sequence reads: CATRIRDSMYNEQFF. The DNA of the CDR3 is TGTGCCACCCGAATCCGGGACTCCATGTACAATGAGCAGTTCTTC.

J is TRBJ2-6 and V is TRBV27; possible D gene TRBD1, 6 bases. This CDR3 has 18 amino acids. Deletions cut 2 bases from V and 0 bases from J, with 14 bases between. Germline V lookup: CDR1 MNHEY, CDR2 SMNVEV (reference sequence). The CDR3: CASSLTGTRNSGANVLTF. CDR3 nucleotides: TGTGCCAGCAGTTTAACCGGGACAAGGAACTCTGGGGCCAACGTCCTGACTTTC.

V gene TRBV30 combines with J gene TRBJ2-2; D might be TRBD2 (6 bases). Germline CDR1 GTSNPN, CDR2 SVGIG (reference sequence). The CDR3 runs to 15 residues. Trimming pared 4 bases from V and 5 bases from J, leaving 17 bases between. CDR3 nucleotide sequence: TGTGCCTGGAACCCAGCCGCGGGACGGACCGGGGAGCTGTTTTTT. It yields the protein CAWNPAAGRTGELFF.

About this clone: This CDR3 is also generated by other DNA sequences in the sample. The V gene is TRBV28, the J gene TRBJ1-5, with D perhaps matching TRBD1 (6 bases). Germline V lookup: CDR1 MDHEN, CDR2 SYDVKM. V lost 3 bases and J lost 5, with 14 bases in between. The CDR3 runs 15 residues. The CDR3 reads CASSFGQGNDQPQHF. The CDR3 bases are TGTGCCAGCAGTTTTGGGCAGGGGAATGATCAGCCCCAGCATTTT.

The CDR3 DNA is TGTGCCAGCAGTGGGCGGGACACACGCTATGGCTACACCTTC. As protein: CASSGRDTRYGYTF. The V gene is TRBV27, the J gene TRBJ1-2, with a weak D call TRBD1 (6 bases). V lost 5 bases and J lost 4, with 14 bases in between. Germline values: CDR1 MNHEY, CDR2 SMNVEV (reference sequence). The length of the CDR3 is 14 residues.

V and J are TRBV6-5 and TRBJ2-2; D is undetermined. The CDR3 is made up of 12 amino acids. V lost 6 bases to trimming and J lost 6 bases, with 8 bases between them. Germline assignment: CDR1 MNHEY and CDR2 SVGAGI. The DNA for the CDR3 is TGTGCCAGCAGAAGGGTCGCCGGGGAGCTGTTTTTT. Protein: CASRRVAGELFF.

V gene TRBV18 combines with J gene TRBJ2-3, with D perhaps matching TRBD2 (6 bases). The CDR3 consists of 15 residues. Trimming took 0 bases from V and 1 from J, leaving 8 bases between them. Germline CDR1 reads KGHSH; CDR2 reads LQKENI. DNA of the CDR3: TGTGCCAGCTCACCACCGCGGGATGGCACAGATACGCAGTATTTT. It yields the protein CASSPPRDGTDTQYF.

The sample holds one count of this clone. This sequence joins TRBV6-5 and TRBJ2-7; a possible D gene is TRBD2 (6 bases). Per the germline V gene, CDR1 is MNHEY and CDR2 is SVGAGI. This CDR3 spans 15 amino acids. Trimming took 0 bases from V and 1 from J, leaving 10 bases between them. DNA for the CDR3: TGTGCCAGCAGTTACTCGAGTGGGGGGTCCTACGAGCAGTACTTC. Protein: CASSYSSGGSYEQYF.

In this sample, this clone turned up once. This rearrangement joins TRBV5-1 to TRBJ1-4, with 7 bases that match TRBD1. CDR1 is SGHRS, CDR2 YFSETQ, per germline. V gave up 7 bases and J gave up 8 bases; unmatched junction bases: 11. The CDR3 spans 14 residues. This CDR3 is CASGMTGPREKLFF. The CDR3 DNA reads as TGCGCCAGCGGGATGACAGGGCCGAGGGAAAAACTGTTTTTT.

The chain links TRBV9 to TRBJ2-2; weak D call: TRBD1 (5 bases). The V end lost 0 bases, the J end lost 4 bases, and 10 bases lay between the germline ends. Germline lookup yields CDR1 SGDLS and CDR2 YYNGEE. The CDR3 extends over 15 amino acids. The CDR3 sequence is CASSVDRLSTGELFF. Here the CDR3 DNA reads TGTGCCAGCAGCGTAGACAGGTTATCCACCGGGGAGCTGTTTTTT.